Shown below are 8 T cell receptor beta chains from a single sample sequenced in a study of blood T cell repertoires in COVID-19. Data came from immunoSEQ multiplex PCR; TCRdb stores just in-frame clones and leaves some out. The sample contains over 100,000 clones, over 75% of which appear only once. Sequences were obtained from peripheral blood. The source of these receptors is a woman between 45 and 60 years old with acute or convalescent COVID-19.

The genes are TRBV27 and TRBJ1-1; D call uncertain. The germline V gene encodes CDR1 MNHEY and CDR2 SMNVEV (reference sequence). The CDR3 length is 14 residues. V lost 3 bases to trimming and J lost 4 bases, with 12 bases between them. As DNA, the CDR3 is TGTGCCAGCAGTTTTTTCCGGGGAGGCACTGAAGCTTTCTTT. This sequence encodes CASSFFRGGTEAFF.

This clone was found a few times. This rearrangement joins TRBV5-5 to TRBJ1-1; 11 nucleotides line up with TRBD1. The V gene end was trimmed by 0 bases and the J gene end by 0 bases; junction bases not matched to a gene: 7. Germline CDR1 SGHKS, CDR2 YYEKEE (reference sequence). The length of the CDR3 is 18 residues. The CDR3 DNA reads TGTGCCAGCAGCTTGGATGGACAGGGGGCCGCCATGAACACTGAAGCTTTCTTT. The encoded protein is CASSLDGQGAAMNTEAFF.

This clone showed up just once. At one end, the junction sequence differs from germline, possibly due to a read error. This chain links TRBV5-1 with TRBJ1-1, with D maybe TRBD1 (5 bases). This CDR3 has 11 amino acids. Germline CDR1 reads SGHRS; CDR2 reads YFSETQ. The CDR3 sequence is CVSGGDTEAFF. The DNA for the CDR3 is TGCGTCAGCGGGGGGGACACTGAAGCTTTCTTT.

The chain has TRBV6-5 and TRBJ2-7; 9 positions agree with TRBD1. Trimming took 8 bases from V and 1 from J; bases not matched to a gene: 9. This CDR3 comprises 15 residues. The germline CDR1 and CDR2 sequences are MNHEY and SVGAGI. As DNA, the CDR3 is TGTGCCAGCCAGATTTCCGGGACAGGGTCCTACGAGCAGTACTTC. It translates to CASQISGTGSYEQYF.

The V gene is TRBV27, the J gene TRBJ2-1; the D gene is possibly TRBD2 (5 bases). Germline V gene sequence: CDR1 MNHEY, CDR2 SMNVEV (reference sequence). V was clipped by 3 bases and J by 6 bases, with 12 bases between them. This CDR3 has 14 residues. The CDR3, as DNA: TGTGCCAGCAGTTTTAGGACTTTCGTCAATGAGCAGTTCTTC. It is translated as CASSFRTFVNEQFF.

This sequence joins TRBV19 and TRBJ1-1; weak D call: TRBD1 (5 bases). The CDR3 contains 12 residues. Germline values: CDR1 LNHDA, CDR2 SQIVND (reference sequence). V gave up 1 base and J gave up 7 bases, with 7 bases separating them. The CDR3 DNA reads as TGTGCCAGTAGTATAGGACAGCTTGAAGCTTTCTTT. This gives the protein CASSIGQLEAFF.

The gene calls are TRBV6-4 and TRBJ2-1, with TRBD1 matching 10 bases. There are 14 residues in the CDR3. CDR1 MRHNA and CDR2 SNTAGT come from the germline V gene. V gave up 4 bases and J gave up 8 bases; unmatched junction bases: 5. The CDR3 region is CASSVGTGDYEQFF. As DNA, the CDR3 is TGTGCCAGCAGTGTAGGGACAGGGGATTATGAGCAGTTCTTC.

This clone was seen just once. The J gene is TRBJ2-3, the V gene TRBV6-7; 14 nucleotides agree with TRBD2. TRBV6-7 is an ORF; its function is uncertain. There are 20 residues in the CDR3. V trimming: 6 bases; J trimming: 4 bases; junction bases outside the gene matches: 18. In DNA form, the CDR3 reads TGTGCCAGCAGCCGTTATAGTAAGGGACTAGCGGGGGCCAAGGCAGATACGCAGTATTTT. It is translated as CASSRYSKGLAGAKADTQYF.